This T cell receptor beta chain appears in the sequencing data of a study of blood T cell repertoires in COVID-19. The overall study: The origin of the acute and convalescent COVID-19 samples was the United States, Italy and Spain.

Participants were aged roughly 18 to 100 years from 24 US areas. Self-reported history from a screening survey and questionnaire set each donor's cohort. The germline V and J ends were trimmed by 10 bases and 3 bases, with 15 bases remaining between them. CDR3 length: 14 residues. Germline CDR1 and CDR2: MNHEY and SVGAGI. Authors' analysis steps: Estimates of nucleated cell counts were drawn from the amplification of reference gene primers. Only in-frame clones appear in the TCRdb table, and some are missing; sequencing was by immunoSEQ multiplex PCR. Clone size and the V and J calls come from that table; the DNA yielded D and trimming. The sample has 350,000 or so clones; roughly 87% are singletons.

The rearrangement joins TRBV6-5 to TRBJ2-2; D uncertain. The sequence was collected from a woman under 40 who had recovered from COVID-19. Material for sequencing was PBMCs or T cells enriched from blood (not recorded which). The CDR3 protein is CAISAAAYTGELFF. CDR3 in DNA: TGTGCCATCTCCGCGGCAGCCTACACCGGGGAGCTGTTTTTT.